This T cell receptor (beta chain) was found in a study of shared clonotypes between healthy human individuals. The donors, healthy adults who were HIV-negative, had experienced no recent acute infections or vaccinations. Both subsets, CD45RA+ naive and CD45RA-negative memory, were split from the CD4+ cells. The study, taken as a whole, reports: Limitation of the genetic and exposure-history diversity represented came from the few donors.

Method: immunoSEQ multiplex PCR; TCRdb's copy keeps in-frame clones and lacks some. The sample has roughly 1,500,000 clones; around 98.5% are singletons. The CDR3 contains 13 residues. The germline V gene has CDR1 SGHRS and CDR2 YFSETQ. V was clipped by 7 bases and J by 1 base, with 11 bases between them. This clone appeared once. Its antigen is currently unknown. Material: naive CD4+ T cells sorted from blood. As for subset: CD45RA+ positively selected. The receptor's source is a man under 40 in good health. This chain joins TRBV5-1 and TRBJ1-1; D perhaps matches TRBD1 (5 bases). CDR3 loop: CASARDGNTEAFF. In DNA, the CDR3 is TGCGCCAGCGCTCGGGACGGGAACACTGAAGCTTTCTTT.